These 29 T cell receptor beta chains share one sample of origin, sequenced in a study of blood T cell repertoires in COVID-19. Clones were read by immunoSEQ multiplex PCR, and TCRdb kept only the in-frame ones, dropping some. In the table there are 200,000 to 300,000 clones, approximately 80% of which are singletons. Material: peripheral blood. The receptors shown here come from a man aged 80 or over with acute or convalescent COVID-19.

This chain connects TRBV30 to TRBJ1-2; D not certain. Trimming removed 4 bases at V and 5 bases at J, with 17 bases between. This CDR3 region has 14 residues. Germline values: CDR1 GTSNPN, CDR2 SVGIG (reference sequence). CDR3 coding DNA: TGTGCCTGGACTCCCCCCCAGGCCTCTTATGGCTACACCTTC. This encodes CAWTPPQASYGYTF.

This chain uses TRBV6-5 with TRBJ2-3; D not certain. Trimming left V 9 bases short and J 0 bases short, with 7 bases between. There are 12 residues in the CDR3. Germline assignment: CDR1 MNHEY and CDR2 SVGAGI. For the CDR3, the DNA is TGTGCCAGTCGTTCTAGCACAGATACGCAGTATTTT. It codes for CASRSSTDTQYF.

This clone was found many times. The J gene is TRBJ2-7, the V gene TRBV15; D not certain. The ends were cut back, 0 bases at V and 7 bases at J, with 16 bases in the middle. The CDR3 consists of 15 residues. Germline values: CDR1 LNHNV, CDR2 YYDKDF (reference sequence). The CDR3 bases are TGTGCCACCAGCAGAGACAACTCCCCTAGTAGGGAGCAGTACTTC. Protein sequence: CATSRDNSPSREQYF. The full variable domain, rest sourced from reference TRBV15 and TRBJ2-7, is DAMVIQNPRYQVTQFGKPVTLSCSQTLNHNVMYWYQQKSSQAPKLLFHYYDKDFNNEADTPDNFQSRRPNTSFCFLDIRSPGLGDTAMYLCATSRDNSPSREQYFGPGTRLTVT.

V and J are TRBV7-9 and TRBJ1-1; the D is unclear. The CDR3 is made up of 13 amino acids. The germline CDR1 and CDR2 sequences are SEHNR and FQNEAQ (reference sequence). Trimming cost V 5 bases and J 5 bases, with 12 bases left between them. For the CDR3, the DNA is TGTGCCAGCAGCCTGAGCGGTTTGACTGAAGCTTTCTTT. As protein: CASSLSGLTEAFF.

The V gene is TRBV4-2, the J gene TRBJ2-5; no clear D gene. The CDR3 is 14 residues long. Per germline, CDR1 LGHNA and CDR2 YNFKEQ. Trimming left V 0 bases short and J 2 bases short, with 7 bases between. In DNA, the CDR3 is TGTGCCAGCAGCCAAGATCCGTCTCAAGAGACCCAGTACTTC. Protein product: CASSQDPSQETQYF.

V gene TRBV13 combines with J gene TRBJ1-1, with 9 bases lining up with TRBD1. CDR1 is PRHDT and CDR2 is FYEKMQ in the germline V gene (reference sequence). The CDR3 length is 15 residues. J was trimmed by 5 bases and V by 4 bases; bases with no gene match: 8. The CDR3 DNA sequence: TGTGCCAGCAGCTACCGGGACAGGGCTGGTACTGAAGCTTTCTTT. Translation: CASSYRDRAGTEAFF.

This chain joins TRBV5-1 and TRBJ2-5, with D possibly matching TRBD2 (5 bases). Germline V gene data show CDR1 as SGHRS and CDR2 as YFSETQ. Trimming removed 3 bases from V and 4 bases from J, with 13 bases in between. This CDR3 spans 14 amino acids. Here the CDR3 reads CASSSQAGIETQYF. The CDR3 nucleotides are TGCGCCAGCAGCTCTCAGGCCGGGATAGAGACCCAGTACTTC.

The rearrangement uses TRBV7-6 and TRBJ2-7; 9 bases agree with TRBD1. The CDR3 loop spans 15 amino acids. The J segment lost 2 bases and the V segment lost 5 bases, leaving 7 bases of the junction unmatched. Per germline, CDR1 SGHVS and CDR2 FNYEAQ. The CDR3 DNA follows: TGTGCCAGCAGCCTAAGGACAGGGGCCCCCTACGAGCAGTACTTC. Its protein product is CASSLRTGAPYEQYF.

The chain combines TRBV3-1 (or the pseudogene TRBV3-2) with TRBJ2-7; TRBD2 matches at 9 bases. This CDR3 has 16 residues. The V gene end was trimmed by 0 bases and the J gene end by 5 bases; junction bases not matched to a gene: 8. Per the germline V gene, CDR1 is LGHDT and CDR2 is YNNKEL (reference sequence). The CDR3 DNA reads as TGTGCCAGCAGCCAAGACGGGGGAGCGGGAGGTGACGAGCAGTACTTC. Translated, it gives CASSQDGGAGGDEQYF.

As DNA, the CDR3 is TGTGCCAGCAGTGAAGGACAGCATTATGGCTACACCTTC. This translates into CASSEGQHYGYTF. The chain joins TRBV6-1 to TRBJ1-2; possibly TRBD1 for D (5 bases). Trimming left V 1 base short and J 5 bases short, with 8 bases between. The germline gives CDR1 MNHNS, CDR2 SASEGT. CDR3 length equals 13 residues.

This chain connects TRBV2 to TRBJ1-1, with TRBD1 as a possible D gene (6 bases). The V end was cut by 7 bases, the J end by 0 bases, with 15 bases between. The CDR3 runs 15 residues. Germline CDR1 and CDR2: SNHLY and FYNNEI. The CDR3 DNA is TGTGCCAGCACCCCGGACAGAGAAATGAACACTGAAGCTTTCTTT. As protein: CASTPDREMNTEAFF.

This clone was counted once. The chain employs TRBV18 and TRBJ2-7, with 7 bases aligning to TRBD2. Germline values: CDR1 KGHSH, CDR2 LQKENI. The CDR3 consists of 15 residues. With 1 base clipped from V and 3 bases from J, the junction kept 6 bases outside the gene matches. The CDR3: CASSPRGGANYEQYF. Written as DNA, the CDR3 is TGTGCCAGCTCACCACGGGGAGGGGCGAACTACGAGCAGTACTTC.

The chain combines TRBV9 with TRBJ1-3, with D possibly matching TRBD1 (5 bases). From germline, CDR1 is SGDLS and CDR2 YYNGEE. CDR3 length: 14 residues. Trimming left V 2 bases short and J 0 bases short, with 6 bases between. The CDR3 coding sequence is TGTGCCAGCAGCGTCAGGGACTCTGGAAACACCATATATTTT. It encodes CASSVRDSGNTIYF.

The chain is built from TRBV4-1 and TRBJ1-6; TRBD1 is a possible D gene (5 bases). Trimming removed 0 bases from V and 4 bases from J, with 22 bases in between. This CDR3 comprises 20 residues. Germline V gene lookup returns CDR1 MGHRA and CDR2 YSYEKL. CDR3 loop: CASSQDIGVGGILYNSPLHF. CDR3 DNA sequence: TGCGCCAGCAGCCAAGATATCGGCGTCGGGGGTATCCTGTATAATTCACCCCTCCACTTT.

This chain connects TRBV2 to TRBJ2-3; 7 bases map to TRBD2. The CDR3 is made up of 14 amino acids. V trimming: 4 bases; J trimming: 2 bases; junction bases outside the gene matches: 3. Per germline, CDR1 SNHLY and CDR2 FYNNEI. DNA for the CDR3: TGTGCCAGCAGTGCGGCGGGGGACACAGATACGCAGTATTTT. Protein: CASSAAGDTDTQYF.

The chain joins TRBV10-3 to TRBJ2-3; TRBD2 aligns across 12 bases. The trim removed 4 bases at V and 0 bases at J, leaving 8 bases unmatched. Germline CDR1 and CDR2: ENHRY and SYGVKD. There are 18 residues in the CDR3. The CDR3 here is CAISGTSGGISSTDTQYF. CDR3 nucleotide sequence: TGTGCCATCAGTGGAACTAGCGGGGGGATATCTAGCACAGATACGCAGTATTTT.

The J gene is TRBJ2-4, the V gene TRBV2, with 7 bases fitting TRBD2. The germline V gene encodes CDR1 SNHLY and CDR2 FYNNEI. J lost 1 base, V lost 1 base, and 4 bases had no gene match. The CDR3 extends over 16 amino acids. The CDR3 DNA reads as TGTGCCAGCAGTGAAGAGCGGGGTCGGGCCAAAAACATTCAGTACTTC. Its protein product is CASSEERGRAKNIQYF.

This sequence joins TRBV5-4 and TRBJ2-1; TRBD2 matches 15 bases. Germline V gene sequence: CDR1 SGHNT, CDR2 YYREEE (reference sequence). V gave up 9 bases and J gave up 2 bases; unmatched junction bases: 9. The CDR3 contains 17 residues. The CDR3 loop is CATKGLAGGDAYNEQFF. In DNA, the CDR3 is TGTGCCACCAAGGGACTAGCGGGAGGCGATGCCTACAATGAGCAGTTCTTC.

The chain links TRBV4-1 to TRBJ2-1; no definite D call. Germline values: CDR1 MGHRA, CDR2 YSYEKL. V was trimmed by 4 bases and J by 10 bases, leaving 23 bases between them. The CDR3 runs to 16 residues. The CDR3 sequence: CASSPGGTTRTIEQFF. In DNA, the CDR3 is TGCGCCAGCAGCCCCGGCGGAACTACTCGAACAATAGAGCAGTTCTTC.

This clone was seen only once. The rearrangement links TRBV14 to TRBJ1-2; 9 bases are shared with TRBD1. Germline CDR1 and CDR2: SGHDN and FVKESK. V lost 4 bases to trimming and J lost 5 bases; unmatched junction nucleotides: 14. The CDR3 runs to 17 residues. CDR3 sequence (DNA): TGTGCCAGCAGCCCCTTCGTCACACAGGGGGCTGTGTATGGCTACACCTTC. Translation: CASSPFVTQGAVYGYTF.

This clone appeared a single time. The chain recombines TRBV28 with TRBJ2-6; D might be TRBD1 (5 bases). Germline V lookup: CDR1 MDHEN, CDR2 SYDVKM. The CDR3 is 19 amino acids. V was clipped by 4 bases and J by 0 bases, with 19 bases between them. CDR3 sequence (DNA): TGTGCCAGCAGTTCAATCACGACAGCTTTCGTCTCTGGGGCCAACGTCCTGACTTTC. Translated: CASSSITTAFVSGANVLTF.

This clone was seen only once. The chain carries TRBV19 and TRBJ2-7; D remains ambiguous. Germline lookup yields CDR1 LNHDA and CDR2 SQIVND (reference sequence). Deletions cut 5 bases from V and 0 bases from J, with 14 bases between. CDR3 length: 15 amino acids. CDR3: CASSSYPTGSYEQYF. The CDR3 bases are TGTGCCAGTAGTTCCTACCCGACTGGCTCCTACGAGCAGTACTTC. The whole variable domain, filled in from reference TRBV19 and TRBJ2-7, reads DGGITQSPKYLFRKEGQNVTLSCEQNLNHDAMYWYRQDPGQGLRLIYYSQIVNDFQKGDIAEGYSVSREKKESFPLTVTSAQKNPTAFYLCASSSYPTGSYEQYFGPGTRLTVT.

This chain joins TRBV7-9 and TRBJ1-1; 8 nucleotides match TRBD1. The CDR3 consists of 13 residues. Germline values: CDR1 SEHNR, CDR2 FQNEAQ (reference sequence). J lost 1 base, V lost 10 bases, and 5 bases had no gene match. The CDR3 sequence is CAIPGGPNTEAFF. Written as DNA, the CDR3 is TGTGCCATCCCAGGGGGCCCGAACACTGAAGCTTTCTTT.

The chain uses TRBV7-2 and TRBJ2-2; the match to TRBD1 covers 7 bases. The V gene end was trimmed by 5 bases and the J gene end by 1 base; junction bases not matched to a gene: 10. CDR1 and CDR2 from the germline V gene are SGHTA and FQGNSA. This CDR3 spans 17 amino acids. CDR3 region: CASSHQRGRVNTGELFF. In nucleotides, the CDR3 is TGTGCCAGCAGCCATCAGAGGGGGCGCGTGAACACCGGGGAGCTGTTTTTT.

The gene calls are TRBV5-1 and TRBJ2-2, with 14 nucleotides matching TRBD2. V lost 0 bases to trimming and J lost 3 bases; unmatched junction nucleotides: 4. Germline CDR1 SGHRS, CDR2 YFSETQ. This CDR3 is 18 amino acids long. CDR3 residues: CASSLEGLAGEYTGELFF. In DNA, the CDR3 is TGCGCCAGCAGCTTGGAGGGACTAGCGGGAGAGTACACCGGGGAGCTGTTTTTT.

The chain recombines TRBV5-5 with TRBJ1-2, with TRBD1 matching over 7 bases. Germline values: CDR1 SGHKS, CDR2 YYEKEE (reference sequence). V dropped 4 bases and J dropped 8; count of bases not matched to a gene: 11. This CDR3 region has 14 residues. The CDR3 protein is CASSAEQGLGGYTF. In DNA, the CDR3 is TGTGCCAGCAGCGCCGAACAGGGGCTAGGGGGCTACACCTTC.

The chain carries TRBV3-1 (or the pseudogene TRBV3-2) and TRBJ1-1; 7 nucleotides match TRBD1. Germline CDR1 reads LGHDT; CDR2 reads YNNKEL (reference sequence). This CDR3 is 13 amino acids long. Trimming removed 2 bases from V and 6 bases from J; junction bases left unmatched: 3. The CDR3 sequence: CASSQYQGAEAFF. DNA for the CDR3: TGTGCCAGCAGCCAATACCAGGGGGCTGAAGCTTTCTTT.

The chain links TRBV7-2 to TRBJ1-2; 8 nucleotides line up with TRBD1. J lost 4 bases, V lost 7 bases, and 5 bases had no gene match. This CDR3 comprises 13 residues. Germline V lookup: CDR1 SGHTA, CDR2 FQGNSA. CDR3 residues: CASTPGTGYGYTF. The CDR3 DNA follows: TGTGCCAGCACCCCCGGGACAGGCTATGGCTACACCTTC.

This chain uses TRBV7-9 with TRBJ1-4; D is possibly TRBD1 (5 bases). Germline V CDR1 and CDR2: SEHNR, FQNEAQ (reference sequence). This CDR3 has 14 residues. V was pared by 4 bases and J by 2 bases, with 8 bases between. The CDR3 reads CASSSDSTNEKLFF. The CDR3 nucleotides read TGTGCCAGCAGCTCCGACAGCACTAATGAAAAACTGTTTTTT.